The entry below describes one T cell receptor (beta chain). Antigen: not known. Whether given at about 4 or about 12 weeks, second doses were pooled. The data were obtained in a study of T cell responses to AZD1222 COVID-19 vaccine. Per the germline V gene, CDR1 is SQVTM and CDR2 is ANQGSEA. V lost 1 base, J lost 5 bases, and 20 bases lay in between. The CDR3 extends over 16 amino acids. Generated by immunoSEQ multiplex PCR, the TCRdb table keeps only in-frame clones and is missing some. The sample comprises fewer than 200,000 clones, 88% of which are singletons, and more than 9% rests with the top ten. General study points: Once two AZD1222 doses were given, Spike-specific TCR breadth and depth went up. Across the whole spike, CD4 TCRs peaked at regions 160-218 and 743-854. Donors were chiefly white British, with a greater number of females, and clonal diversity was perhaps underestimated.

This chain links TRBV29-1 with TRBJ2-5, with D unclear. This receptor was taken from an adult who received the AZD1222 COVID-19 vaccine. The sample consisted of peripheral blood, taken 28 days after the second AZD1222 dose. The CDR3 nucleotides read TGCAGCGTTGAAGCGCCCCAACAGTGGTTAAGGGAGACCCAGTACTTC. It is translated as CSVEAPQQWLRETQYF.